A single sample gave rise to the 28 T cell receptor beta chains below, sequenced in a study of shared clonotypes between healthy human individuals. TCRdb's copy holds only in-frame clones and misses some; the assay was immunoSEQ multiplex PCR. The sample holds about 600,000 clones; roughly four fifths are singletons and the top ten take 9.5% to 15%. The sample consisted of PBMCs. The receptors stem from a woman between 40 and 55 years old in good health. Some clones in this sample may be carry-over from other donors' samples.

This clone turned up a few times. J is TRBJ1-2 and V is TRBV6-1, with 9 bases lining up with TRBD1. The CDR3 runs to 14 residues. The germline V gene has CDR1 MNHNS and CDR2 SASEGT. V lost 6 bases and J lost 5; bases outside the gene matches: 7. The CDR3 loop reads CASRSTGGVYGYTF. In DNA, the CDR3 is TGTGCCAGCAGGTCTACAGGGGGCGTGTATGGCTACACCTTC.

The V and J genes are TRBV11-2 and TRBJ2-3; the match to TRBD2 covers 12 bases. The CDR3 runs to 17 residues. With 0 bases clipped from V and 5 bases from J, the junction kept 6 bases outside the gene matches. CDR1 SGHAT and CDR2 FQNNGV come from the germline V gene. CDR3: CASSLDFLAGGEDTQYF. CDR3 nucleotide sequence: TGTGCCAGCAGCTTAGATTTCCTAGCGGGAGGGGAAGATACGCAGTATTTT. Using reference TRBV11-2 and TRBJ2-3 for the parts outside the CDR3, the full variable domain is EAGVAQSPRYKIIEKRQSVAFWCNPISGHATLYWYQQILGQGPKLLIQFQNNGVVDDSQLPKDRFSAERLKGVDSTLKIQPAKLEDSAVYLCASSLDFLAGGEDTQYFGPGTRLTVL.

This chain uses TRBV27 with TRBJ2-3; D is undetermined. The CDR3 runs to 13 residues. The V end was cut by 6 bases, the J end by 1 base, with 8 bases between. CDR1 and CDR2 (germline): MNHEY, SMNVEV (reference sequence). DNA for the CDR3: TGTGCCAGCAGACCTGCGGGCACAGATACGCAGTATTTT. Amino acids: CASRPAGTDTQYF.

This chain connects TRBV10-2 to TRBJ2-2, with unresolved D. The ends were cut back, 4 bases at V and 2 bases at J, with 14 bases in the middle. Per the germline V gene, CDR1 is WSHSY and CDR2 is SAAADI. The CDR3 totals 16 residues. The CDR3 protein is CASSGWDPKNTGELFF. DNA for the CDR3: TGCGCCAGCAGTGGGTGGGATCCTAAAAACACCGGGGAGCTGTTTTTT.

This chain joins TRBV7-9 and TRBJ2-3; D is perhaps TRBD2 (5 bases). The CDR3 extends over 14 amino acids. V was clipped by 0 bases and J by 9 bases, with 13 bases between them. Germline V lookup: CDR1 SEHNR, CDR2 FQNEAQ (reference sequence). CDR3 in DNA: TGTGCCAGCAGCTTAGCAATCGGGGTCTGGACGCAGTATTTT. It yields the protein CASSLAIGVWTQYF.

This clone was seen a handful of times. A much bigger clone sits one base away, suggesting this may be a read error. The CDR3 protein is CASNQDAEGALGYTF. DNA of the CDR3: TGCGCCAGCAACCAAGATGCCGAGGGGGCTTTGGGCTACACCTTC. The chain joins TRBV4-3 to TRBJ1-2, with 7 bases matching TRBD1. From germline, CDR1 is LGHNA and CDR2 YSLEER. CDR3 length equals 15 residues.

V is TRBV5-1 and J is TRBJ1-1; no clear D. CDR1 SGHRS and CDR2 YFSETQ come from the germline V gene. This CDR3 has 13 residues. The V and J ends lost 0 bases and 8 bases respectively, with 11 bases between them. The CDR3 bases are TGCGCCAGCAGCTTGGACGGGGAGTTGGAAGCTTTCTTT. Translating it yields CASSLDGELEAFF.

For this clone: One end of the junction varies from germline; a read error may be responsible. Different DNA sequences within this sample yield the same CDR3. The rearrangement joins TRBV7-2 to TRBJ2-1; D remains ambiguous. This CDR3 region has 15 residues. Per germline, CDR1 SGHTA and CDR2 FQGNSA. The CDR3 bases are TGTGCAAGCAGCTCCCTCGGGTGGTCAGGCAATGAGCAGTTCTTC. Encoded protein: CASSSLGWSGNEQFF.

This chain links TRBV30 with TRBJ1-3; perhaps TRBD1 as D (5 bases). Germline V gene sequence: CDR1 GTSNPN, CDR2 SVGIG (reference sequence). The CDR3 runs 13 residues. V lost 2 bases, J lost 3 bases, and 8 bases lay in between. CDR3 bases: TGTGCCTGGAGTTGGGGGGTTGGAAACACCATATATTTT. It specifies CAWSWGVGNTIYF.

This chain links TRBV7-9 with TRBJ2-2; D is ambiguous. The V end lost 3 bases, the J end lost 8 bases, and 4 bases lay between the germline ends. Looked up from germline, CDR1 is SEHNR and CDR2 is FQNEAQ (reference sequence). CDR3 size: 11 residues. The CDR3 nucleotides are TGTGCCAGCAGCTTGGTTGGGGAGCTGTTTTTT. Encoded protein: CASSLVGELFF.

The CDR3 spells CASSEDLVGGSYNEQFF. The DNA for the CDR3 is TGTGCCAGCAGTGAAGATTTAGTGGGAGGATCCTACAATGAGCAGTTCTTC. The V gene is TRBV6-1, the J gene TRBJ2-1; D possibly corresponds to TRBD2 (6 bases). The ends were cut back, 1 base at V and 1 base at J, with 14 bases in the middle. CDR3 size: 17 residues. Germline values: CDR1 MNHNS, CDR2 SASEGT.

This clone was observed a few times. Other DNA variants within this sample encode the same CDR3. The chain carries TRBV30 and TRBJ2-5; D unclear. Deletions cut 0 bases from V and 2 bases from J, with 7 bases between. Germline V gene data show CDR1 as GTSNPN and CDR2 as SVGIG (reference sequence). The CDR3 is 13 amino acids. CDR3: CAWSVGGQETQYF. DNA for the CDR3: TGTGCCTGGAGTGTCGGTGGGCAAGAGACCCAGTACTTC.

The chain employs TRBV13 and TRBJ1-1; D is perhaps TRBD1 (5 bases). The CDR3 runs 14 residues. Trimming left V 4 bases short and J 0 bases short, with 9 bases between. The germline V gene encodes CDR1 PRHDT and CDR2 FYEKMQ (reference sequence). The CDR3 bases are TGTGCCAGCAGCTCGGGAGGGGTGAACACTGAAGCTTTCTTT. This codes for CASSSGGVNTEAFF.

This rearrangement joins TRBV6-1 to TRBJ1-5; D unclear. Germline V gene data show CDR1 as MNHNS and CDR2 as SASEGT. There are 12 residues in the CDR3. Trimming took off 2 bases at V and 4 bases at J, with 3 bases between the two ends. CDR3 loop: CASSELNQPQHF. CDR3 coding DNA: TGTGCCAGCAGTGAATTAAATCAGCCCCAGCATTTT.

This clone was observed once. This chain connects TRBV6-5 to TRBJ1-4; 8 positions agree with TRBD1. Trimming at V came to 3 bases and at J to 7 bases, leaving 7 bases not matched to a gene. CDR3 size: 15 residues. Germline loops: CDR1 MNHEY, CDR2 SVGAGI. CDR3: CASSYGQGALEKLFF. The CDR3 nucleotides are TGTGCCAGCAGTTATGGACAGGGAGCCCTTGAAAAACTGTTTTTT.

J is TRBJ2-1 and V is TRBV2; D ambiguous. V lost 2 bases and J lost 7, with 6 bases in between. The CDR3 is 12 residues long. CDR1 SNHLY and CDR2 FYNNEI come from the germline V gene. This chain's CDR3 is CASSEQVNEQFF. The CDR3 coding sequence is TGTGCCAGCAGTGAACAGGTAAATGAGCAGTTCTTC.

The rearrangement links TRBV30 to TRBJ2-2; possibly TRBD2 for D (5 bases). Looked up from germline, CDR1 is GTSNPN and CDR2 is SVGIG (reference sequence). The CDR3 extends over 14 amino acids. Trimming pared 2 bases from V and 4 bases from J, leaving 11 bases between. As DNA, the CDR3 is TGTGCCTGGAGTCGTCGGGGAGCCACCGGGGAGCTGTTTTTT. Translated: CAWSRRGATGELFF.

This clone was counted a single time. J is TRBJ2-7 and V is TRBV2, with D uncertain. The V end lost 2 bases, the J end lost 6 bases, and 8 bases lay between the germline ends. The CDR3 is made up of 12 amino acids. CDR1 is SNHLY and CDR2 is FYNNEI in the germline V gene. The CDR3 loop reads CASSELVREQYF. The CDR3 region has the DNA TGTGCCAGCAGTGAATTGGTTCGCGAGCAGTACTTC.

The genes are TRBV4-3 and TRBJ2-4, with D tentatively TRBD2 (6 bases). Between the trimmed V and J ends, which lost 3 bases and 3 bases, there was a span of 15 bases. The CDR3 spans 16 residues. In germline, CDR1 is LGHNA, CDR2 YSLEER. The CDR3 here is CASSQGGVGGKNIQYF. The CDR3 nucleotides read TGCGCCAGCAGCCAGGGCGGGGTCGGCGGCAAAAACATTCAGTACTTC.

The rearrangement uses TRBV27 and TRBJ2-7; D may be TRBD1 (5 bases). The length of the CDR3 is 13 residues. Germline CDR1 MNHEY, CDR2 SMNVEV (reference sequence). The V gene lost 6 bases and the J gene lost 2 bases, with 11 bases spanning the gap. For the CDR3, the DNA is TGTGCCAGCAGCAGACAGCCGACCTACGAGCAGTACTTC. Translated: CASSRQPTYEQYF.

V and J are TRBV6-4 and TRBJ2-2; 8 positions agree with TRBD1. The CDR3 covers 16 residues. V gave up 4 bases and J gave up 2 bases; unmatched junction bases: 6. Germline V gives CDR1 MRHNA, CDR2 SNTAGT. In nucleotides, the CDR3 is TGTGCCAGCAGTGTCATGGGACAGGACAACACCGGGGAGCTGTTTTTT. Its protein product is CASSVMGQDNTGELFF.

This chain uses TRBV6-5 with TRBJ2-1; D perhaps matches TRBD2 (5 bases). V dropped 2 bases and J dropped 10 bases, with 12 bases sitting between them. Germline CDR1 reads MNHEY; CDR2 reads SVGAGI. The CDR3 sequence is 13 residues long. The CDR3 reads CASSYMMTGEQFF. Here the CDR3 DNA reads TGTGCCAGCAGTTACATGATGACGGGGGAGCAGTTCTTC.

The V and J genes are TRBV7-4 and TRBJ2-3, with 7 bases matching TRBD2. The CDR3 has 17 residues. With 2 bases clipped from V and 1 base from J, the junction kept 9 bases outside the gene matches. CDR1 and CDR2 (germline): SGHVT, SQSDAQ. The CDR3 here is CASSLSGLVDRTDTQYF. CDR3 DNA: TGTGCCAGCAGCTTAAGTGGACTAGTCGATCGCACAGATACGCAGTATTTT.

The gene calls are TRBV6-4 and TRBJ1-2; 8 positions match TRBD1. This CDR3 is 13 amino acids long. Losses at the gene ends were 5 bases for V and 8 bases for J; bases not matched to a gene: 7. Per the germline V gene, CDR1 is MRHNA and CDR2 is SNTAGT. The CDR3 sequence is CASSPGQGLGYTF. The CDR3 DNA reads as TGTGCCAGCAGTCCCGGACAGGGTTTAGGCTACACCTTC.

The chain recombines TRBV11-2 with TRBJ1-6; TRBD1 matches at 9 bases. The CDR3 covers 17 residues. The junction had 13 bases not matched to a gene; V was cut back by 4 bases and J by 9 bases. Germline lookup yields CDR1 SGHAT and CDR2 FQNNGV. CDR3 DNA: TGTGCCAGCAGCTACCGATTACCGGGACAGGGTAGTTCACCCCTCCACTTT. This translates into CASSYRLPGQGSSPLHF.

This chain links TRBV7-2 with TRBJ2-2; D remains unclear. The CDR3 consists of 15 residues. The V gene lost 2 bases and the J gene lost 0 bases, with 7 bases spanning the gap. Germline V gene sequence: CDR1 SGHTA, CDR2 FQGNSA. CDR3 amino acids: CASSLSTANTGELFF. DNA for the CDR3: TGTGCCAGCAGCTTATCCACAGCGAACACCGGGGAGCTGTTTTTT.

This clone was found a few times. The J gene is TRBJ1-3, the V gene TRBV11-2; 7 bases align to TRBD1. The V gene end was trimmed by 5 bases and the J gene end by 3 bases; junction bases not matched to a gene: 19. Germline lookup yields CDR1 SGHAT and CDR2 FQNNGV. The CDR3 covers 19 residues. The CDR3 DNA sequence: TGTGCCAGCAGCCAAAAGACAGGGTTTGCCACTTATGTTGGAAACACCATATATTTT. Residues: CASSQKTGFATYVGNTIYF.

This chain uses TRBV5-4 with TRBJ2-1; 7 nucleotides align to TRBD2. This CDR3 is 16 amino acids long. CDR1 SGHNT and CDR2 YYREEE come from the germline V gene (reference sequence). V trimming: 10 bases; J trimming: 0 bases; junction bases outside the gene matches: 13. The CDR3 loop reads CASQPSGDRSYNEQFF. As DNA, the CDR3 is TGTGCCTCTCAACCTAGCGGAGACCGCTCCTACAATGAGCAGTTCTTC.